What follows are 3 T cell receptor beta chains derived from one specimen sequenced in a study of Graves' ophthalmopathy and Graves' hyperthyroidism. As the template, RNA transcripts were used to amplify TCR beta CDR3 regions. HTBI primers primed a first-round RT-PCR, and a second-round multiplex PCR followed. TCRdb reprocessed the multiplex PCR reads via MiXCR and lists one record per CDR3 protein. The repertoire holds almost 750,000 distinct CDR3 sequences, with roughly two fifths as singletons. Sequenced material: peripheral blood. The receptors shown here come from an adult man with Graves' ophthalmopathy.

This chain uses TRBV4-3 with TRBJ2-7, with TRBD2 identical over 12 bases. From germline, CDR1 is LGHNA and CDR2 YSLEER. CDR3 length equals 16 residues. Trimming took 2 bases from V and 4 from J; bases not matched to a gene: 6. CDR3 protein: CASSQLLTSGSYEQYF. As DNA, the CDR3 is TGCGCCAGCAGCCAACTCCTGACTAGCGGGAGTTACGAGCAGTACTTC.

This chain uses TRBV20-1 with TRBJ2-7, with no clear D. V was trimmed by 6 bases and J by 7 bases, leaving 22 bases between them. The CDR3 covers 14 residues. The germline gives CDR1 DFQATT, CDR2 SNEGSKA (reference sequence). CDR3 amino acids: CSAPPHTRPGEQYF. The CDR3 nucleotides read TGCAGTGCCCCCCCCCACACGCGCCCCGGAGAGCAGTACTTC.

The chain combines TRBV29-1 with TRBJ1-1; D remains unclear. Germline lookup yields CDR1 SQVTM and CDR2 ANQGSEA. V was shortened by 0 bases and J by 6 bases, with 8 bases between the two germline ends. The CDR3 runs to 12 residues. The CDR3 DNA sequence: TGCAGCGTTGAAGAGGTTGGACCTGAAGCTTTCTTT. This sequence encodes CSVEEVGPEAFF.